This T cell receptor (beta chain) derives from a study of shared clonotypes between healthy human individuals. Researchers sequenced unsorted PBMC DNA using ten immunoSEQ deep assay plates. The assay was immunoSEQ multiplex PCR, and TCRdb's table has in-frame clones only and misses some. The sample consists of fewer than 600,000 clones, around 75% of them appearing once. CDR1 is GTSNPN, CDR2 SVGIG, per germline (reference sequence). This CDR3 is built from 15 residues. Trimming cost V 1 base and J 5 bases; bases outside gene matches: 4. The TCR was taken from a middle-aged woman in good health. Some clones in this sample may be carry-over from other donors' samples. The specimen sequenced was PBMCs. J is TRBJ2-5 and V is TRBV30, with 13 bases matching TRBD2. The CDR3 reads CAWSAGLAGLETQYF. The CDR3 DNA is TGTGCCTGGAGTGCGGGACTAGCGGGATTGGAGACCCAGTACTTC.